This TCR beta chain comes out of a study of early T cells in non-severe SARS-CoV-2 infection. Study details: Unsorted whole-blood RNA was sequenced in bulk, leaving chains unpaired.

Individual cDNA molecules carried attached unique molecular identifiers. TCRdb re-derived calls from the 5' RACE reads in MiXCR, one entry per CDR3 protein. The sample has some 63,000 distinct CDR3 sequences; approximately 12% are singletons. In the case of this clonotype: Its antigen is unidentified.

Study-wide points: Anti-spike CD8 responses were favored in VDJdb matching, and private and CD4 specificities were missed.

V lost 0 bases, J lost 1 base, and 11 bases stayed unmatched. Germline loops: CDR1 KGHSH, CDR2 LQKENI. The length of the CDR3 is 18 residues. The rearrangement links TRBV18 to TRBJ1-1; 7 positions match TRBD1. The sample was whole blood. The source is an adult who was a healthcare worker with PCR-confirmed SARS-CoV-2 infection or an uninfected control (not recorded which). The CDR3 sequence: CASSPPADRAGGNTEAFF. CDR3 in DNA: TGTGCCAGCTCACCACCCGCAGACAGGGCCGGGGGGAACACTGAAGCTTTCTTT.